This T cell receptor beta chain was observed in a study of PD-L1 blockade in urothelial cancer (TCRdb year 2017). In the study overall: Therapy was started in the mid-2010s for all patients, and atezolizumab 1,200 mg was administered intravenously every 3 weeks. Twenty-five of 29 patients were males with bladder-origin urothelial cancer, and about 65% of the roughly 30 reported a prior smoking history. An ECOG performance status of 0 or 1 was recorded for the patients, and 0 to 3 prior chemotherapy regimens had been received by the patients. Blood samples were analyzed at 3 weeks after treatment start (second dose) and at 6 weeks after treatment start. A median of roughly 140,000 T cells and 65,000 to 90,000 unique TCRs was obtained from blood samples, and a median clonality of 0.080 was observed. The study, an exploratory multi-omic analysis, examined somatic, immune and clinical correlates of response to PD-L1 blockade with atezolizumab in urothelial cancer. Pretreatment tumor samples and matched peripheral blood, collected serially before and after atezolizumab treatment, underwent TCR sequencing. Progression-free survival longer than 6 months counted as durable clinical benefit, and TCR features were additionally tested against both progression-free and overall survival. In the same patients, whole exome sequencing and RNA sequencing of pretreatment tumors were performed in addition to TCR sequencing. Eight to ten patients achieved durable clinical benefit and approximately 20 did not. Pretreatment blood TCR-seq was available for about 27 patients, at least one posttreatment blood collection was obtained for about 25 patients, and tumor TCR-seq was available for about 25 patients. What the work shows at the level of the full study, not this receptor alone: Because the sample size was small (n ≈ 29) and many exploratory analyses were performed, the results are intended to be hypothesis-generating. Improved progression-free and overall survival was associated with having pretreatment peripheral blood TCR clonality below the median. Greater expansion of tumor-associated TCR clones in peripheral blood 3 weeks after the start of treatment was observed in patients with durable benefit (n ≈ 22, p = 0.022).

A total of 29 patients with locally advanced or metastatic urothelial carcinoma, treated at Memorial Sloan Kettering on a trial protocol, made up the cohort. Peripheral blood mononuclear cells were collected pretreatment and during treatment, with between 1 and 8 total time points per patient. The Qiagen DNeasy Blood extraction kit was used to purify genomic DNA from total PBMCs and tumor samples. PBMCs were collected pretreatment and during treatment and were isolated and stored as previously described. Synthetic TCR analog templates were spiked into each PCR so that absolute template abundance could be estimated from read counts. The immunoSEQ assay used bias-controlled V and J gene primers to amplify TCRbeta CDR3 regions from genomic DNA. Rearranged TCRbeta segments were sequenced at approximately 20X coverage. Processing in the source paper ran as follows. Sequencing errors were corrected by clustering, and CDR3s were annotated against IMGT so that V, D and J genes could be assigned. Downstream analyses used only productive TCRbeta rearrangements, leaving out any out-of-frame or stop-codon sequences. Clonality was computed as one minus Shannon entropy normalized by the log of the number of unique productive sequences. Clones differing between time points or between blood and tumor were identified using Fisher's exact test with Benjamini-Hochberg correction, with an adjusted p below 0.01 applied as the threshold. Entries here come from immuneACCESS through TCRdb and include only in-frame sequences with V and J called. Some clones fail to appear in such tables; in the studies checked, an unresolved V gene covers under half of the shortfall, and the cause of the remainder is unknown. That table gives V, J and clone size, and the DNA gave D and trimming. In all, the sample holds 90,000 to 120,000 clones, and about 85% of those were seen once. The top ten clones comprise more than 2% of the sample.

This clone has a single count. What this receptor recognizes is not known. Base quality data are lacking; no much larger clone is found one base away. The sample here was PBMCs, taken around atezolizumab (anti-PD-L1) treatment. This TCR derives from a man aged 45-65 years with urothelial cancer.

The CDR3 has the sequence CASSKTSGSPLYEQYF. The nucleotide sequence reads as follows: TGTGCCAGTAGTAAGACCTCAGGGTCCCCATTGTACGAGCAGTACTTC. Recombination joined TRBV19 with TRBJ2-7; matching of 5 bases hints at TRBD1 as the D gene. The CDR3 measures 16 amino acids from cysteine to phenylalanine. Only the CDR3 part of the read is kept: 48 bases, read in frame from the first base. Trimming takes 4 bases from V and 4 bases from J, and the germline ends sit 20 bases apart. In the germline V gene (reference sequence), CDR1 corresponds to LNHDA and CDR2 to SQIVND.